Below are 28 T cell receptor beta chains sequenced from a single sample in a study of cytomegalovirus exposure and HLA in healthy donors. The PCR ran on 60 Vbeta and 13 Jbeta primers. Generated by immunoSEQ multiplex PCR, the TCRdb table keeps only in-frame clones and is missing some. The repertoire holds 200,000 to 250,000 clones, with less than 85% as singletons. Sequencing was performed on PBMCs. All receptors derive from a man aged 18-30 years in good health and CMV-seronegative.

The chain uses TRBV2 and TRBJ1-5, with 10 positions matching TRBD1. The CDR3 contains 13 residues. Germline V CDR1 and CDR2: SNHLY, FYNNEI. Trimming took 6 bases from V and 4 from J; bases not matched to a gene: 0. CDR3 loop: CASRGQGNQPQHF. In DNA, the CDR3 is TGTGCCAGCAGGGGACAGGGGAATCAGCCCCAGCATTTT.

V gene TRBV6-5 combines with J gene TRBJ1-2, with 8 bases matching TRBD1. The J segment lost 4 bases and the V segment lost 6 bases, leaving 7 bases of the junction unmatched. The CDR3 covers 14 residues. Germline loops: CDR1 MNHEY, CDR2 SVGAGI. CDR3 sequence: CASRPGQATYGYTF. CDR3 nucleotide sequence: TGTGCCAGCAGACCGGGACAGGCCACCTATGGCTACACCTTC.

With respect to this clone: The junction differs from germline at one of its ends, possibly a read error. The chain combines TRBV7-7 with TRBJ2-1, with 10 bases aligning to TRBD2. The CDR3 has 15 amino acids. Germline V gene data show CDR1 as SSHAT and CDR2 as FNYEAQ (reference sequence). The CDR3 region has the DNA TGTGCTAGCAGCTTAGGAGCGGGAGGGAGGAATGAGCAGTTCTTC. Its protein is CASSLGAGGRNEQFF.

This clone was counted only a few times. This same CDR3 is encoded by further DNA sequences in the sample. The chain is built from TRBV27 and TRBJ2-1, with TRBD2 matching 12 bases. In germline, CDR1 is MNHEY, CDR2 SMNVEV (reference sequence). With 2 bases clipped from V and 7 bases from J, the junction kept 3 bases outside the gene matches. This CDR3 region has 15 residues. The CDR3 protein is CASSLLAGGGNEQFF. In nucleotides, the CDR3 is TGTGCCAGCAGTTTACTAGCGGGAGGGGGGAATGAGCAGTTCTTC.

This chain uses TRBV7-2 with TRBJ1-6, with 9 bases that match TRBD1. The V gene's germline CDR1 is SGHTA and CDR2 FQGNSA. This CDR3 is built from 17 residues. With 5 bases clipped from V and 0 bases from J, the junction kept 5 bases outside the gene matches. This CDR3 is CASSLDRGLSYNSPLHF. The DNA for the CDR3 is TGTGCCAGCAGCCTGGACAGGGGTCTCTCCTATAATTCACCCCTCCACTTT. The whole variable domain, filled in from reference TRBV7-2 and TRBJ1-6, reads GAGVSQSPSNKVTEKGKDVELRCDPISGHTALYWYRQSLGQGLEFLIYFQGNSAPDKSGLPSDRFSAERTGGSVSTLTIQRTQQEDSAVYLCASSLDRGLSYNSPLHFGNGTRLTVT.

The rearrangement links TRBV4-1 to TRBJ1-3; a weak D match, TRBD1 (5 bases). Germline loops: CDR1 MGHRA, CDR2 YSYEKL. The CDR3 consists of 17 residues. Trimming shortened V by 0 bases and J by 2 bases, and 14 bases separated the two germline ends. CDR3 nucleotide sequence: TGCGCCAGCAGCCAAGATGGCGGCAGGGCTGCTGGAAACACCATATATTTT. Encoded protein: CASSQDGGRAAGNTIYF.

The rearrangement links TRBV18 to TRBJ2-7, with 9 bases matching TRBD1. The V and J ends lost 3 bases and 5 bases, in that order; junction bases with no gene match: 8. Germline V lookup: CDR1 KGHSH, CDR2 LQKENI. The CDR3 contains 15 residues. CDR3 sequence: CASSPPGTGSHEQYF. In DNA, the CDR3 is TGTGCCAGCTCACCTCCCGGGACAGGGTCCCACGAGCAGTACTTC. Full variable domain (missing parts from reference TRBV18 and TRBJ2-7): NAGVMQNPRHLVRRRGQEARLRCSPMKGHSHVYWYRQLPEEGLKFMVYLQKENIIDESGMPKERFSAEFPKEGPSILRIQQVVRGDSAAYFCASSPPGTGSHEQYFGPGTRLTVT.

V and J are TRBV7-8 and TRBJ2-1; 13 positions agree with TRBD2. Germline CDR1 SGHVS, CDR2 FQNEAQ. The CDR3 is 15 amino acids. The V gene end was trimmed by 3 bases and the J gene end by 7 bases; junction bases not matched to a gene: 3. The CDR3 nucleotides are TGTGCCAGCAGCTTGACGGGACTAGCGGGGAATGAGCAGTTCTTC. It is translated as CASSLTGLAGNEQFF.

As DNA, the CDR3 is TGTGCCACCAGCAGAGAGAGGAACACTGAAGCTTTCTTT. This sequence encodes CATSRERNTEAFF. The V gene is TRBV15, the J gene TRBJ1-1; D gene unclear. The V gene's germline CDR1 is LNHNV and CDR2 YYDKDF (reference sequence). V was clipped by 0 bases and J by 1 base, with 3 bases between them. The CDR3 has 13 amino acids. Based on the CDR3 plus reference TRBV15 and TRBJ1-1, the full variable domain is DAMVIQNPRYQVTQFGKPVTLSCSQTLNHNVMYWYQQKSSQAPKLLFHYYDKDFNNEADTPDNFQSRRPNTSFCFLDIRSPGLGDTAMYLCATSRERNTEAFFGQGTRLTVV.

The V gene is TRBV2, the J gene TRBJ1-6; weak D call: TRBD1 (5 bases). The length of the CDR3 is 12 residues. Germline assignment: CDR1 SNHLY and CDR2 FYNNEI. Trimming took off 7 bases at V and 9 bases at J, with 10 bases between the two ends. The CDR3 bases are TGTGCCAGCAATATGGGGGGTTCACCCCTCCACTTT. This translates into CASNMGGSPLHF.

The chain couples TRBV11-2 to TRBJ2-5; tentatively, D is TRBD2 (6 bases). This CDR3 contains 15 residues. Germline loops: CDR1 SGHAT, CDR2 FQNNGV. V shed 4 bases and J shed 6 bases, with 18 bases lying between them. CDR3 DNA: TGTGCCAGCAGCTGGCTAACTCGGGCGGGGAAGACCCAGTACTTC. It specifies CASSWLTRAGKTQYF.

The rearrangement links TRBV21-1 to TRBJ2-7; no DNA check was done on the table's D call, TRBD1. TRBV21-1 constitutes a pseudogene. The CDR3 consists of 15 residues. The CDR3 bases are TGTGCCAGCAGCCTCCGCGACACCTTATCCTACGAGCAGTACTTC. Translation gives CASSLRDTLSYEQYF.

The V and J genes are TRBV28 and TRBJ1-1; the D is unclear. The CDR3 is made up of 13 amino acids. V gave up 10 bases and J gave up 0 bases, with 12 bases separating them. Germline V gene data show CDR1 as MDHEN and CDR2 as SYDVKM. CDR3 DNA sequence: TGTGCCACTTCAGGACTGCTGAACACTGAAGCTTTCTTT. Residues: CATSGLLNTEAFF.

The J gene is TRBJ2-5, the V gene TRBV7-9, with 8 positions matching TRBD1. The tail of the sequence fits TRBJ2-7 better, so the J call may be wrong. The CDR3 has 15 amino acids. Germline V lookup: CDR1 SEHNR, CDR2 FQNEAQ (reference sequence). This chain's CDR3 is CASSAQGAPSDEQYF. The CDR3 DNA reads as TGTGCCAGCAGCGCCCAGGGGGCGCCGAGTGACGAGCAGTACTTC.

V is TRBV30 and J is TRBJ1-5; 9 bases are a match to TRBD1. J lost 4 bases, V lost 8 bases, and 6 bases had no gene match. The CDR3 loop spans 13 amino acids. CDR1 is GTSNPN, CDR2 SVGIG, per germline (reference sequence). For the CDR3, the DNA is TGTGCCATATCGGGACAGGGAAATCAGCCCCAGCATTTT. Translation: CAISGQGNQPQHF. The variable domain in full, completed from reference TRBV30 and TRBJ1-5, reads SQTIHQWPATLVQPVGSPLSLECTVEGTSNPNLYWYRQAAGRGLQLLFYSVGIGQISSEVPQNLSASRPQDRQFILSSKKLLLSDSGFYLCAISGQGNQPQHFGDGTRLSIL.

This clone was recorded once. The rearrangement links TRBV25-1 to TRBJ2-4; 7 nucleotides agree with TRBD1. J was trimmed by 3 bases and V by 1 base; bases with no gene match: 0. The germline V gene has CDR1 MGHDK and CDR2 SYGVNS. The CDR3 has 14 amino acids. Here the CDR3 reads CASSESGGKNIQYF. CDR3 nucleotides: TGTGCCAGCAGTGAATCAGGGGGCAAAAACATTCAGTACTTC.

The rearrangement uses TRBV7-8 and TRBJ1-6, with D possibly TRBD1 on 6 matching bases. Germline CDR1 reads SGHVS; CDR2 reads FQNEAQ. This CDR3 has 19 amino acids. V was trimmed by 1 base and J by 1 base, leaving 17 bases between them. The CDR3 loop is CASSLVEGVISSYNSPLHF. The CDR3 nucleotides are TGTGCCAGCAGCTTAGTAGAGGGGGTCATAAGTTCCTATAATTCACCCCTCCACTTT.

The chain is built from TRBV15 and TRBJ2-7; no clear D gene. Germline V CDR1 and CDR2: LNHNV, YYDKDF (reference sequence). The CDR3 has 14 residues. Trimming took off 7 bases at V and 0 bases at J, with 13 bases between the two ends. This chain's CDR3 is CATKAAQSSYEQYF. The CDR3 DNA reads as TGTGCCACCAAGGCGGCCCAGAGCTCCTACGAGCAGTACTTC.

The J gene is TRBJ1-1, the V gene TRBV5-1; possibly TRBD1 for D (6 bases). Germline V lookup: CDR1 SGHRS, CDR2 YFSETQ. V gave up 4 bases and J gave up 0 bases, with 13 bases separating them. This CDR3 has 15 amino acids. The CDR3 sequence: CASSPKQGLNTEAFF. CDR3 nucleotide sequence: TGCGCCAGCAGCCCAAAACAGGGTTTGAACACTGAAGCTTTCTTT.

The chain combines TRBV7-9 with TRBJ2-3, with TRBD2 matching over 9 bases. Germline V CDR1 and CDR2: SEHNR, FQNEAQ (reference sequence). Trimming at V came to 8 bases and at J to 1 base, leaving 7 bases not matched to a gene. This CDR3 comprises 15 residues. CDR3 amino acids: CASRSSGAGTDTQYF. DNA of the CDR3: TGTGCCAGCCGCTCTAGCGGGGCCGGCACAGATACGCAGTATTTT.

The rearrangement links TRBV28 to TRBJ2-1, with 7 bases that match TRBD2. Germline V CDR1 and CDR2: MDHEN, SYDVKM. V lost 7 bases and J lost 10; bases outside the gene matches: 19. The CDR3 loop spans 16 amino acids. DNA for the CDR3: TGTGCCAGCACCTCCCCCGGGAGCGGGAAACTTGGGGAGCAGTTCTTC. Protein product: CASTSPGSGKLGEQFF.

The chain has TRBV30 and TRBJ2-2, with TRBD2 matching over 12 bases. The CDR3 contains 15 residues. J was trimmed by 5 bases and V by 3 bases; bases with no gene match: 4. The V gene's germline CDR1 is GTSNPN and CDR2 SVGIG (reference sequence). The CDR3 protein is CAWRLAGGPTGELFF. The DNA of the CDR3 is TGTGCCTGGAGGCTAGCGGGAGGGCCTACCGGGGAGCTGTTTTTT.

This clone has only a few counts. The chain employs TRBV5-1 and TRBJ1-2, with D tentatively TRBD1 (5 bases). Trimming pared 4 bases from V and 6 bases from J, leaving 13 bases between. This CDR3 is 13 amino acids long. The germline V gene has CDR1 SGHRS and CDR2 YFSETQ. Here the CDR3 reads CASSGYRRNGYTF. The CDR3 coding sequence is TGCGCCAGCAGCGGTTACAGGCGGAATGGCTACACCTTC.

The rearrangement joins TRBV25-1 to TRBJ1-1; TRBD1 matches 10 bases. CDR1 and CDR2 (germline): MGHDK, SYGVNS. The junction had 5 bases not matched to a gene; V was cut back by 6 bases and J by 4 bases. This CDR3 spans 14 amino acids. The CDR3 bases are TGTGCCAGCAGCCCTTGGACAGGGGGCACTGAAGCTTTCTTT. Translated: CASSPWTGGTEAFF.

J is TRBJ2-5 and V is TRBV5-6; TRBD2 aligns across 8 bases. The better agreement between TRBJ2-7 and the DNA end casts doubt on the J call. This CDR3 region has 16 residues. From germline, CDR1 is SGHDT and CDR2 YYEEEE. The CDR3 is CASSSVPSGYSYEQYF. As DNA, the CDR3 is TGTGCCAGCAGCTCAGTCCCTAGCGGGTACTCCTACGAGCAGTACTTC.

V gene TRBV7-9 combines with J gene TRBJ1-1; perhaps TRBD1 as D (5 bases). V lost 0 bases, J lost 1 base, and 9 bases lay in between. Looked up from germline, CDR1 is SEHNR and CDR2 is FQNEAQ (reference sequence). CDR3 length equals 15 residues. In DNA, the CDR3 is TGTGCCAGCAGCTTAGCTACAGGCGAGAACACTGAAGCTTTCTTT. Its translation: CASSLATGENTEAFF. Full variable domain (rest looked up from reference TRBV7-9 and TRBJ1-1): DTGVSQNPRHKITKRGQNVTFRCDPISEHNRLYWYRQTLGQGPEFLTYFQNEAQLEKSRLLSDRFSAERPKGSFSTLEIQRTEQGDSAMYLCASSLATGENTEAFFGQGTRLTVV.

The rearrangement uses TRBV18 and TRBJ2-1; tentative D call: TRBD1 (6 bases). The V gene's germline CDR1 is KGHSH and CDR2 LQKENI. V lost 6 bases and J lost 4, with 10 bases in between. The CDR3 is 13 amino acids. This CDR3 is CASSWTDYNEQFF. As DNA, the CDR3 is TGTGCCAGCTCCTGGACAGATTACAATGAGCAGTTCTTC.

This clone was seen only once. This sequence joins TRBV10-1 and TRBJ1-1, with D possibly TRBD1 on 5 matching bases. The CDR3 totals 13 residues. Trimming shortened V by 6 bases and J by 0 bases, and 8 bases separated the two germline ends. The germline V gene has CDR1 WNHNN and CDR2 SYGVQD (reference sequence). CDR3 DNA sequence: TGCGCCAGCAGCGACAGACTGAACACTGAAGCTTTCTTT. Protein product: CASSDRLNTEAFF.